The rows below give T cell receptor beta chains drawn from one sample of a study of siplizumab effects on memory and regulatory T cells. The table came from immunoSEQ multiplex PCR; TCRdb's copy has only in-frame clones and leaves some out. The sample lists about 110,000 clones, roughly 92% occurring once. The sequencing input was CD4+ T cells sorted from blood. Receptors originate from a human donor in good health. CDR3s include the opening cysteine and the closing phenylalanine or tryptophan. D genes are given only for firm matches. Clone size is stated in some rows and not others, as once, few, many or a class when expanded.

abundance	v_gene	j_gene	d_gene	CDR3nt	CDR3aa
.	TRBV6-4	TRBJ1-5	.	TGTGCCAGCGCCCAGGAGGGCAATCAGCCCCAGCATTTT	CASAQEGNQPQHF
.	TRBV6-1	TRBJ2-5	TRBD2	TGTGCCAGTTCACTAGCGGGGTTAGAGACCCAGTACTTC	CASSLAGLETQYF
.	TRBV4-1	TRBJ1-4	.	TGCGCCAGCAGCCAGCGAGTTAGGACAACTAATGAAAAACTGTTTTTT	CASSQRVRTTNEKLFF
.	TRBV6-6	TRBJ1-2	.	TGTGCCAGCAGACAGGGATGGGAAGTTGGCTACACCTTC	CASRQGWEVGYTF
once	TRBV5-1	TRBJ2-5	.	TGCGCCAGCAGCGGAATACCGCAAGAGACCCAGTACTTC	CASSGIPQETQYF
few	TRBV18	TRBJ1-5	.	TGTGCCACCACCGAGGGGGGCAATCAGCCCCAGCATTTT	CATTEGGNQPQHF
.	TRBV6-6	TRBJ1-1	TRBD1	TGTGCCAGCAGTTACGCAGAAGACAGGGGAGCTTTCTTT	CASSYAEDRGAFF
.	TRBV5-4	TRBJ2-5	TRBD1	TGTGCCAGCAGCATCGACAGGGTCATGAAGACCCAGTACTTC	CASSIDRVMKTQYF
.	TRBV5-6	TRBJ2-7	TRBD2	TGTGCCAGCAGCGTACGACTAGCGGGAGCCCACGAGCAGTACTTC	CASSVRLAGAHEQYF
.	TRBV5-4	TRBJ1-2	.	TGTGCCAGCAGCTGGGACGGCTATGGCTACACCTTC	CASSWDGYGYTF
.	TRBV13	TRBJ2-7	TRBD2	TGTGCCAGCAGCTTTAGCGGGAGCTCCTACGAGCAGTACTTC	CASSFSGSSYEQYF
.	TRBV5-1	TRBJ2-5	.	TGCGCCAGCAGCCCGGAGGGACAGCTCCCCCAAGAGACCCAGTACTTC	CASSPEGQLPQETQYF
few	TRBV5-1	TRBJ1-1	.	TGCGCCAGCAGCTGGCCCAGCATGGAAGCTTTCTTT	CASSWPSMEAFF
.	TRBV30	TRBJ1-5	.	TGTGCCTGGGACCAGGGCGGGGGCGGTCAGCCCCAGCATTTT	CAWDQGGGGQPQHF
.	TRBV2	TRBJ1-6	.	TGTGCCAGTTGGGGGTGGGGATTGAGTTCACCCCTCCACTTT	CASWGWGLSSPLHF
once	TRBV6-5	TRBJ1-5	.	TGTGCCAGCAGTTACTCTCGACAGAGCAATCAGCCCCAGCATTTT	CASSYSRQSNQPQHF
.	TRBV5-8	TRBJ1-4	.	TGTGCCAGCAGCTTGGATGGGGCAGGAGATGAAAAACTGTTTTTT	CASSLDGAGDEKLFF
.	TRBV6-5	TRBJ1-2	.	TGTGCCAGCAGCATAGGTGGTATCTATGGCTACACCTTC	CASSIGGIYGYTF
.	TRBV5-1	TRBJ2-2	.	TGCGCCAGCAGCGGTTCGGACAGTCTTAACACCGGGGAGCTGTTTTTT	CASSGSDSLNTGELFF
.	TRBV7-9	TRBJ1-3	.	TGTGCCAGCAGCTCACTTGCGGGGGATGTCGGAAACACCATATATTTT	CASSSLAGDVGNTIYF
.	TRBV6-1	TRBJ2-7	TRBD1	TGTGCCAGCAGTAACAGGGGCCCCTACGAGCAGTACTTC	CASSNRGPYEQYF
.	TRBV7-2	TRBJ1-2	TRBD1	TGTGCCAGCAGCTTAGCGCTAGGGGACAGGGAGACGGGCTACACCTTC	CASSLALGDRETGYTF
.	TRBV18	TRBJ2-6	.	TGTGCCAGCTCACCTGGAATCTCTGGGGCCAACGTCCTGACTTTC	CASSPGISGANVLTF
few	TRBV4-1	TRBJ1-1	.	TGCGCCAGCAGCGGACCGATGAACACTGAAGCTTTCTTT	CASSGPMNTEAFF
once	TRBV4-1	TRBJ2-1	TRBD2	TGCGCCAGCAGCCAACCAACTAGCGGCCATTACAATGAGCAGTTCTTC	CASSQPTSGHYNEQFF
.	TRBV6-6	TRBJ2-1	.	TGTGCCAGCCAGCTCGCCGACAATGAGCAGTTCTTC	CASQLADNEQFF
.	TRBV5-4	TRBJ2-1	TRBD1	TGTGCCAGCAGCCGACAGGGCAATGAGCAGTTCTTC	CASSRQGNEQFF
.	TRBV19	TRBJ2-2	.	TGTGCCAGTACCCCGGGACATAAGAACACCGGGGAGCTGTTTTTT	CASTPGHKNTGELFF
.	TRBV5-1	TRBJ2-1	.	TGCGCCAGCAGCTTGTTGTCCACCTACAATGAGCAGTTCTTC	CASSLLSTYNEQFF
.	TRBV5-1	TRBJ2-1	TRBD1	TGCGCCAGCAGCCGGGACAGTAGCTCCTACAATGAGCAGTTCTTC	CASSRDSSSYNEQFF
.	TRBV19	TRBJ2-7	.	TGTGCCAGTAGTATCGGTAGAGTGGGGGGCGAGCAGTACTTC	CASSIGRVGGEQYF
.	TRBV6-6	TRBJ2-2	.	TGTGCCAGCAGTAGGTGGGAAACCGGGGAGCTGTTTTTT	CASSRWETGELFF
.	TRBV6-5	TRBJ2-5	.	TGTGCCAGCCGTCGCGGGACAAAGAACCAAGAGACCCAGTACTTC	CASRRGTKNQETQYF
.	TRBV19	TRBJ2-3	TRBD2	TGTGCCAGTAGTCTGGGACTAGCGGTGAGCACAGATACGCAGTATTTT	CASSLGLAVSTDTQYF
.	TRBV5-1	TRBJ1-1	TRBD1	TGCGCCAGCAGCCCGGGACAGGGGTTCAGCACTGAAGCTTTCTTT	CASSPGQGFSTEAFF
.	TRBV7-3	TRBJ1-1	.	TGTGCCAGCAGATCCAACGCAGGTGGGAACACTGAAGCTTTCTTT	CASRSNAGGNTEAFF
.	TRBV11-2	TRBJ2-5	.	TGTGCCAGCAGCCTCAGACCTTCCCGGGAGACCCAGTACTTC	CASSLRPSRETQYF
.	TRBV18	TRBJ2-7	.	TGTGCCAGCTCACCACTCCTCGTGGGGAACTCCTACGAGCAGTACTTC	CASSPLLVGNSYEQYF
.	TRBV5-1	TRBJ2-1	TRBD2	TGCGCCAGCCGGACTAGCGGGAGCGATGAGCAGTTCTTC	CASRTSGSDEQFF
once	TRBV7-2	TRBJ2-4	.	TGTGCCAGCAGCAATCGGGACGCTCAAGGGAACATTCAGTACTTC	CASSNRDAQGNIQYF
once	TRBV9	TRBJ2-1	.	TGTGCCAGCAGCGTAGCACCATACAATGAGCAGTTCTTC	CASSVAPYNEQFF
.	TRBV2	TRBJ1-5	TRBD1	TGTGCCAGCAGTAACAGGGGAAGGGGTCAGCCCCAGCATTTT	CASSNRGRGQPQHF